Listed here are 3 T cell receptor beta chains from one sample, sequenced in a study of human T cells and chemical hapten exposure listed by TCRdb under 2021. This specimen's time point label, interpreted: pre-sensitization, week 0. Reading the label with the study, this specimen's treatment or condition is: therapeutic diphenylcyclopropenone sensitization with weekly scalp DPC. Library prep was done by RACE. This sample was sequenced with a NextSeq 500. The public reads were reprocessed in TCRdb via fastp at Q25 and MiXCR, keeping in-frame beta chains. CDR3 protein duplicates are merged, each entry listing the most common genes and DNA. This sample has 60,000 to 80,000 distinct CDR3 sequences in its table, and approximately 7% of those were observed once. The ten biggest clones cover 1.5% to 2% of the sample. The sample in question was whole blood, obtained in connection with sensitization to the hapten diphenylcyclopropenone (DPC). Source of these receptors: a woman aged 30 to 39 with alopecia areata. Some clones in this sample may be carry-over from other donors' samples.

V and J are TRBV7-2 and TRBJ1-6, with 8 bases that match TRBD1. The length of the CDR3 is 19 residues. The V gene's germline CDR1 is SGHTA and CDR2 FQGNSA. J lost 0 bases, V lost 5 bases, and 12 bases had no gene match. CDR3 nucleotides: TGTGCCAGCAGCCTTCGACAGGGGACCCTGAGCTCCTATAATTCACCCCTCCACTTT. This codes for CASSLRQGTLSSYNSPLHF.

This clonotype was detected only a few times. This chain links TRBV14 with TRBJ2-7, with D maybe TRBD1 (5 bases). V dropped 4 bases and J dropped 6 bases, with 10 bases sitting between them. CDR3 length: 12 residues. The germline V gene encodes CDR1 SGHDN and CDR2 FVKESK. This chain's CDR3 is CASSPRQREQYF. The CDR3 bases are TGTGCCAGCAGCCCCCGACAGCGCGAGCAGTACTTC.

This clonotype was seen ten or more times. The chain links TRBV21-1 to TRBJ2-1. TRBV21-1 is classified as a pseudogene. The CDR3 totals 10 residues. CDR3 nucleotide sequence: TGTGCCAGCTGCAAAAATGAGCAGTTCTTC. Amino acids: CASCKNEQFF.